Each of the 5 T cell receptor beta chains below was sequenced from the same sample in a study of T cell changes during pregnancy in multiple sclerosis (dated by TCRdb to between 2018 and 2020). Library generation was performed with the immunoSEQ multiplex PCR assay. Here the immuneACCESS table is served through TCRdb, limited to in-frame sequences with V and J called. Missing clones are a known gap in these copies; in checked studies unresolved V genes cover under half, and the rest lacks a known reason. For this sample there are approximately 100,000 clones; more than 80% appear just once. The top ten constitute about 1.3% of the sample. The material was peripheral blood, obtained in the second trimester of pregnancy. Receptors originate from a female donor with multiple sclerosis, enrolled in a pregnancy study.

The CDR3 is CATSRDPNAMVEQFF. The CDR3 nucleotides are TGTGCCACCAGCAGAGATCCTAACGCCATGGTGGAGCAGTTCTTC. This rearrangement joins TRBV15 to TRBJ2-1; D gene uncertain. The CDR3 covers 15 residues. Germline loops: CDR1 LNHNV, CDR2 YYDKDF (reference sequence). V gave up 0 bases and J gave up 10 bases, with 16 bases separating them. The variable domain in full, with the rest retrieved from reference TRBV15 and TRBJ2-1, is DAMVIQNPRYQVTQFGKPVTLSCSQTLNHNVMYWYQQKSSQAPKLLFHYYDKDFNNEADTPDNFQSRRPNTSFCFLDIRSPGLGDTAMYLCATSRDPNAMVEQFFGPGTRLTVL.

The CDR3 loop reads CASSIGAGAYNEQFF. CDR3 nucleotide sequence: TGTGCCAGTAGTATAGGAGCAGGGGCCTACAATGAGCAGTTCTTC. V and J are TRBV19 and TRBJ2-1; D perhaps matches TRBD1 (6 bases). V shed 1 base and J shed 2 bases, with 9 bases lying between them. This CDR3 has 15 residues. Germline values: CDR1 LNHDA, CDR2 SQIVND (reference sequence). Supplemented by reference TRBV19 and TRBJ2-1, the full variable domain reads DGGITQSPKYLFRKEGQNVTLSCEQNLNHDAMYWYRQDPGQGLRLIYYSQIVNDFQKGDIAEGYSVSREKKESFPLTVTSAQKNPTAFYLCASSIGAGAYNEQFFGPGTRLTVL.

This chain links TRBV12-5 with TRBJ1-1; D perhaps matches TRBD1 (6 bases). The V end lost 1 base, the J end lost 7 bases, and 16 bases lay between the germline ends. This CDR3 is 15 amino acids long. CDR1 and CDR2 from the germline V gene are LGHNT and FRNRAP. The CDR3 protein is CASGLDLGTQREAFF. The CDR3, as DNA: TGTGCTAGTGGTTTGGACCTTGGGACACAGCGTGAAGCTTTCTTT.

The chain employs TRBV19 and TRBJ2-7; D might be TRBD2 (5 bases). V lost 4 bases to trimming and J lost 6 bases, with 7 bases between them. The germline gives CDR1 LNHDA, CDR2 SQIVND (reference sequence). This CDR3 region has 11 residues. The CDR3 nucleotides read TGTGCCAGTAGTAACGGGGTCGAGCAGTACTTC. Its translation: CASSNGVEQYF.

The rearrangement uses TRBV14 and TRBJ1-1; 7 nucleotides line up with TRBD1. Losses at the gene ends were 6 bases for V and 4 bases for J; bases not matched to a gene: 8. Looked up from germline, CDR1 is SGHDN and CDR2 is FVKESK. This CDR3 has 14 residues. The CDR3 bases are TGTGCCAGCAGTCACAGGGGAGTCAGCACTGAAGCTTTCTTT. Translating gives CASSHRGVSTEAFF.